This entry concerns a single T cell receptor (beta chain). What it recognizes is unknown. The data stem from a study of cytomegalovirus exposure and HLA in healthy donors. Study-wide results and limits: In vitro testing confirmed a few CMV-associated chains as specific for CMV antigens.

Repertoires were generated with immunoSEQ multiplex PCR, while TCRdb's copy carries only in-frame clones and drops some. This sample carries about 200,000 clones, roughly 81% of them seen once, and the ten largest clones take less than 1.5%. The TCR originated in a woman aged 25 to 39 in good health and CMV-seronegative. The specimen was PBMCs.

CDR3 in amino acids: CASSLQGSFYEQYF. The CDR3, as DNA: TGTGCCAGCAGTTTACAAGGGAGTTTCTACGAGCAGTACTTC. The chain carries TRBV27 and TRBJ2-7; possible D gene TRBD2, 5 bases. CDR1 is MNHEY and CDR2 is SMNVEV in the germline V gene (reference sequence). CDR3 length equals 14 residues. Trimming shortened V by 2 bases and J by 3 bases, and 11 bases separated the two germline ends.